This T cell receptor beta chain came from a study of read filtering for tumor transcriptome and immune sequencing. Whole-study context: Patients were approximately 17 male and 13 to 15 female, mean age around 66 years, range 47 to 80.

This library used about 360 ng RNA and molecular barcoded adaptors spanning alpha/delta and beta/gamma chains. TCRdb re-called the reads through MiXCR, storing one row per CDR3 protein. The profile covers approximately 930 distinct CDR3 sequences, with just over 75% appearing a single time and around half taken by the ten largest. The CDR3 totals 15 residues. CDR1 and CDR2 from the germline V gene are DFQATT and SNEGSKA (reference sequence). V dropped 2 bases and J dropped 5 bases, with 13 bases sitting between them. This chain uses TRBV20-1 with TRBJ1-6; D gene unclear. Material for sequencing was a population of CD138-negative cells sorted from bone marrow. The TCR originated in a donor at least 40 years old with multiple myeloma. This table probably holds off-target reads from a library built for another chain. The CDR3 DNA reads TGCAGTGCTAGACCCGACACTCTAGATAATTCACCCCTCCACTTT. This sequence encodes CSARPDTLDNSPLHF.